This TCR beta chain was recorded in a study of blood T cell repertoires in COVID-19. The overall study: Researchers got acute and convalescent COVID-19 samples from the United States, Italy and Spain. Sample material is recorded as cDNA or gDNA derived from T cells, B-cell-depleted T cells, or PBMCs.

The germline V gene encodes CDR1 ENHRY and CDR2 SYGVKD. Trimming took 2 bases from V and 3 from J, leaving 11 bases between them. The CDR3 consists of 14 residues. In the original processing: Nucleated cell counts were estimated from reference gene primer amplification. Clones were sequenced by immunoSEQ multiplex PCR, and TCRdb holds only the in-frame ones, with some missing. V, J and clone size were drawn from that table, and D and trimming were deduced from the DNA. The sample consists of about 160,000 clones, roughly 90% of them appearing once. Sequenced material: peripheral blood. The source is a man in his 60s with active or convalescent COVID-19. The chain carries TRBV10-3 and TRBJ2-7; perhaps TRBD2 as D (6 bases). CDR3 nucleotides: TGTGCCATCAGTGAGCGGGAGAGCAACTACGAGCAGTACTTC. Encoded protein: CAISERESNYEQYF.